The sequence of this T cell receptor beta chain was determined in a study of T cells and Merkel cell carcinoma outcomes. Study-wide points: Merkel cell carcinoma outcomes were reportedly predicted by repertoire and T-cell density.

Note on this clone: Its matching antigen is unknown.

Clones were sequenced by immunoSEQ multiplex PCR, and TCRdb holds only the in-frame ones, with some missing. The data show some 19,000 clones, with around 79% seen just once and 3% to 3.5% held by the top ten. This CDR3 spans 15 amino acids. Deletions cut 0 bases from V and 13 bases from J, with 17 bases between. Per germline, CDR1 SGDLS and CDR2 YYNGEE. This chain uses TRBV9 with TRBJ1-6; no clear D gene. The receptor was isolated from a human donor with Merkel cell carcinoma. Material: tumor tissue from Merkel cell carcinoma. The DNA of the CDR3 is TGTGCCAGCAGCGTAGCTGAGGCGGCGGCATATCCCCTCCACTTT. Translated: CASSVAEAAAYPLHF.